One sample yielded the 22 T cell receptor beta chains listed below, sequenced in a study of CD4 T cells in relation to SARS-CoV-2 and coronaviruses. The antigens for these receptors are not known. Repertoires were generated with immunoSEQ multiplex PCR, while TCRdb's copy carries only in-frame clones and drops some. Among 43,000 or so clones listed, over 75% were seen once. Sequenced input: naive CD4+ T cells from PBMCs, cultured in vitro. Subset noted: naive CD4+ T cells isolated by negative enrichment. The receptors come from an adult with COVID-19.

The chain carries TRBV4-1 and TRBJ2-5; tentative D call: TRBD2 (6 bases). Germline CDR1 and CDR2: MGHRA and YSYEKL. The CDR3 extends over 16 amino acids. Trimming stripped 3 bases from V and 0 bases from J, with 14 bases between. The DNA for the CDR3 is TGCGCCAGCAGCCACCCTCGGAGGGGTGACCAAGAGACCCAGTACTTC. Translating it yields CASSHPRRGDQETQYF.

The chain has TRBV6-5 and TRBJ1-4; the match to TRBD1 covers 7 bases. The CDR3 consists of 14 residues. Germline assignment: CDR1 MNHEY and CDR2 SVGAGI. The ends lost 6 bases at V and 4 bases at J; junction bases unmatched: 5. For the CDR3, the DNA is TGTGCCAGCAGAAACAGGGGCGTTAATGAAAAACTGTTTTTT. Protein product: CASRNRGVNEKLFF.

V usage is TRBV15 and J usage is TRBJ2-7; D is perhaps TRBD2 (6 bases). The CDR3 is 13 amino acids. Germline values: CDR1 LNHNV, CDR2 YYDKDF (reference sequence). Trimming pared 8 bases from V and 6 bases from J, leaving 17 bases between. In DNA form, the CDR3 reads TGTGCCACCGCCACCGTCCGGGAGCGCGAGCAGTACTTC. Protein: CATATVREREQYF.

The genes are TRBV30 and TRBJ2-7, with D possibly being TRBD1 or TRBD2 (5 bases each). Germline CDR1 reads GTSNPN; CDR2 reads SVGIG (reference sequence). This CDR3 region has 15 residues. The V end was cut by 0 bases, the J end by 1 base, with 13 bases between. In nucleotides, the CDR3 is TGTGCCTGGAGTGTCGGTGGGACGGCATCCTACGAGCAGTACTTC. Translation: CAWSVGGTASYEQYF.

This clone appeared a single time. The chain carries TRBV5-6 and TRBJ2-7, with D unclear. Trimming removed 5 bases at V and 6 bases at J, with 15 bases between. Germline values: CDR1 SGHDT, CDR2 YYEEEE. The length of the CDR3 is 13 residues. CDR3 residues: CASSLDPVGEQYF. The CDR3 nucleotides are TGTGCCAGCAGTTTAGACCCAGTTGGCGAGCAGTACTTC.

V gene TRBV6-2 or TRBV6-3 combines with J gene TRBJ2-7; 8 bases fit TRBD1. The CDR3 is 13 residues long. V was pared by 6 bases and J by 4 bases, with 5 bases of the junction left unmatched. Germline V gene data show CDR1 as MNHEY and CDR2 as SVGEGT. The CDR3 here is CASSRTGSYEQYF. CDR3 DNA sequence: TGTGCCAGCAGCCGGACAGGGTCGTACGAGCAGTACTTC.

The chain employs TRBV6-6 and TRBJ1-6; unclear D gene. The CDR3 spans 13 residues. With 5 bases removed from V and 10 bases from J, the gap between germline ends came to 12 bases. Germline V gene lookup returns CDR1 MNHNY and CDR2 SVGAGI (reference sequence). The chain's CDR3 is CASSMRFESPLHF. CDR3 bases: TGTGCCAGCAGTATGCGTTTTGAGTCACCCCTCCACTTT.

This clone was counted a few times. The genes are TRBV6-4 and TRBJ2-3, with TRBD2 matching over 9 bases. CDR3 length: 15 residues. V shed 3 bases and J 1 base; nucleotides not matched to a gene: 2. The germline gives CDR1 MRHNA, CDR2 SNTAGT. This CDR3 reads CASSDSSGGTDTQYF. CDR3 nucleotide sequence: TGTGCCAGCAGTGATTCTAGCGGGGGCACAGATACGCAGTATTTT.

The V gene is TRBV7-9, the J gene TRBJ1-6; D might be TRBD1 (5 bases). Trimming removed 4 bases from V and 3 bases from J, with 10 bases in between. Germline CDR1 and CDR2: SEHNR and FQNEAQ (reference sequence). CDR3 size: 15 residues. In DNA, the CDR3 is TGTGCCAGCAGCTGGGGCCCAAACTATAATTCACCCCTCCACTTT. Its protein product is CASSWGPNYNSPLHF.

The chain has TRBV28 and TRBJ1-5; tentative D call: TRBD1 (6 bases). Trimming stripped 6 bases from V and 0 bases from J, with 27 bases between. The CDR3 runs 20 residues. Germline lookup yields CDR1 MDHEN and CDR2 SYDVKM. The CDR3 coding sequence is TGTGCCAGCAGCCCTCTCCTTAAGAGGGGGTACCCCTATAGCAATCAGCCCCAGCATTTT. Amino acid sequence: CASSPLLKRGYPYSNQPQHF.

This chain joins TRBV18 and TRBJ1-2; maybe TRBD1 (6 bases). V was trimmed by 4 bases and J by 2 bases, leaving 8 bases between them. The V gene's germline CDR1 is KGHSH and CDR2 LQKENI. CDR3 length: 13 residues. CDR3: CASSLDRNYGYTF. CDR3 nucleotides: TGTGCCAGCTCACTCGACAGGAACTATGGCTACACCTTC.

This chain uses TRBV5-1 with TRBJ2-3; D call uncertain. This CDR3 is 14 amino acids long. The ends were cut back, 3 bases at V and 0 bases at J, with 8 bases in the middle. The germline V gene encodes CDR1 SGHRS and CDR2 YFSETQ. The CDR3 protein is CASSSDSSTDTQYF. As DNA, the CDR3 is TGCGCCAGCAGCTCCGATTCAAGCACAGATACGCAGTATTTT. The whole variable domain, remainder taken from reference TRBV5-1 and TRBJ2-3, is KAGVTQTPRYLIKTRGQQVTLSCSPISGHRSVSWYQQTPGQGLQFLFEYFSETQRNKGNFPGRFSGRQFSNSRSEMNVSTLELGDSALYLCASSSDSSTDTQYFGPGTRLTVL.

The rearrangement uses TRBV18 and TRBJ1-6; D is perhaps TRBD1 (6 bases). The V end was cut by 3 bases, the J end by 0 bases, with 9 bases between. The CDR3 is made up of 16 amino acids. From germline, CDR1 is KGHSH and CDR2 LQKENI. The CDR3 DNA sequence: TGTGCCAGCTCACCCGGGGACAACTCCTATAATTCACCCCTCCACTTT. Encoded protein: CASSPGDNSYNSPLHF.

V and J are TRBV7-3 and TRBJ2-5; possibly TRBD1 or TRBD2 for D (5 bases each). The CDR3 consists of 13 residues. CDR1 SGHTA and CDR2 FQGTGA come from the germline V gene. Trimming pared 3 bases from V and 5 bases from J, leaving 10 bases between. CDR3 nucleotides: TGTGCCAGCAGCTTGCTAGCAGGGGAGACCCAGTACTTC. Amino acid sequence: CASSLLAGETQYF.

This chain joins TRBV3-1 (or the pseudogene TRBV3-2) and TRBJ2-1; tentatively, D is TRBD1 or TRBD2 (5 bases each). CDR3 length equals 15 residues. Trimming pared 1 base from V and 3 bases from J, leaving 10 bases between. Per the germline V gene, CDR1 is LGHDT and CDR2 is YNNKEL (reference sequence). CDR3 nucleotide sequence: TGTGCCAGCAGCCAAGCGGGACCCATCTACAATGAGCAGTTCTTC. This codes for CASSQAGPIYNEQFF.

There are a few counts of this clone. The gene calls are TRBV4-3 and TRBJ2-4; no reliable D call. CDR3 length: 14 residues. The germline CDR1 and CDR2 sequences are LGHNA and YSLEER. V shed 0 bases and J shed 6 bases, with 9 bases lying between them. CDR3 sequence (DNA): TGCGCCAGCAGCCAAGATCGCTACAGAAACATTCAGTACTTC. It specifies CASSQDRYRNIQYF.

This chain uses TRBV28 with TRBJ1-1, with D possibly being TRBD1 (5 bases). Germline CDR1 reads MDHEN; CDR2 reads SYDVKM. The CDR3 runs 22 residues. V gave up 3 bases and J gave up 1 base, with 33 bases separating them. CDR3 nucleotides: TGTGCCAGCAGTTTTCGTGTTTTGGTAGATAAGAAAGACAGTCGGTCGAACACTGAAGCTTTCTTT. This translates into CASSFRVLVDKKDSRSNTEAFF.

The chain couples TRBV6-1 to TRBJ1-3; D unclear. The CDR3 spans 14 residues. CDR1 and CDR2 (germline): MNHNS, SASEGT. The V gene lost 3 bases and the J gene lost 9 bases, with 15 bases spanning the gap. Here the CDR3 reads CASSETQLEPTIYF. CDR3 bases: TGTGCCAGCAGTGAGACACAACTTGAGCCCACCATATATTTT.

This sequence joins TRBV28 and TRBJ2-7; D is unclear. Per germline, CDR1 MDHEN and CDR2 SYDVKM. Trimming removed 7 bases from V and 8 bases from J, with 12 bases in between. This CDR3 has 11 amino acids. The chain's CDR3 is CASNKGLKQYF. DNA for the CDR3: TGTGCCAGCAACAAGGGTCTCAAGCAGTACTTC.

The rearrangement joins TRBV28 to TRBJ1-1; tentatively, D is TRBD1 (5 bases). Germline V gene sequence: CDR1 MDHEN, CDR2 SYDVKM. The V end lost 1 base, the J end lost 4 bases, and 10 bases lay between the germline ends. The CDR3 has 14 amino acids. The CDR3, as DNA: TGTGCCAGCAGTTTATCGGGGCGGATCACTGAAGCTTTCTTT. It codes for CASSLSGRITEAFF.

This chain links TRBV19 with TRBJ2-1; no reliable D call. V shed 6 bases and J shed 0 bases, with 9 bases lying between them. The CDR3 spans 14 residues. Germline lookup yields CDR1 LNHDA and CDR2 SQIVND (reference sequence). CDR3 sequence (DNA): TGTGCCAGTAGAACCCAGAGCTCCTACAATGAGCAGTTCTTC. Amino acid sequence: CASRTQSSYNEQFF. Filled out from reference TRBV19 and TRBJ2-1, the complete variable domain reads DGGITQSPKYLFRKEGQNVTLSCEQNLNHDAMYWYRQDPGQGLRLIYYSQIVNDFQKGDIAEGYSVSREKKESFPLTVTSAQKNPTAFYLCASRTQSSYNEQFFGPGTRLTVL.

This chain joins TRBV7-2 and TRBJ2-7; no clear D. There are 14 residues in the CDR3. With 1 base removed from V and 4 bases from J, the gap between germline ends came to 11 bases. Germline lookup yields CDR1 SGHTA and CDR2 FQGNSA. The CDR3 loop is CASSLGRRRYEQYF. For the CDR3, the DNA is TGTGCCAGCAGCTTAGGTAGGAGAAGGTACGAGCAGTACTTC.